This T cell receptor (beta chain) came from a study of blood T cell repertoires in COVID-19. Study-level background: Collection of acute and convalescent COVID-19 samples took place in the United States, Italy and Spain. T cells, B-cell-depleted T cells, or PBMCs provided the cDNA or gDNA that served as material.

Sequenced by immunoSEQ multiplex PCR; TCRdb stores in-frame clones only, minus some. The repertoire consists of roughly 50,000 clones, with 75% to 95% occurring once and the leading ten covering around 8.3%. The sample comprised peripheral blood. The receptor's source is a woman in her thirties or forties with active COVID-19.

DNA of the CDR3: TGTGCCAGCAGCCAAAATCAGGGTTATGGCTACACCTTC. It is translated as CASSQNQGYGYTF. The V call is TRBV28, the J call TRBJ1-2; weak D call: TRBD1 (5 bases). The CDR3 totals 13 residues. Germline CDR1 MDHEN, CDR2 SYDVKM. With 6 bases removed from V and 5 bases from J, the gap between germline ends came to 13 bases.